A selection of T cell receptor beta chains follows, all from one sample in a study of T-cell memory formation after mild COVID-19. TCRdb processed the 5' RACE reads anew with MiXCR; each CDR3 protein has one entry. The sample contains about 350,000 distinct CDR3 sequences, roughly 13% of which appear only once. The specimen sequenced was PBMCs or a T cell subset sorted from them (not recorded which). The receptors were gathered from a young man who had mild COVID-19 (a few samples of this study predate the infection). Cell type and time point are not known. CDR3s include the opening cysteine and the closing phenylalanine or tryptophan. Not every row has a clone size; where given, it reads once, few, many or a size class.

length	size	V	J	CDR3
13	few	TRBV7-9	TRBJ2-7	CASRRDRGRKQYF
14	.	TRBV27	TRBJ1-4	CASSQRGTWGKLFF
12	.	TRBV15	TRBJ1-2	CATSGVGYGYTF
14	.	TRBV7-3	TRBJ1-1	CASSTDAGYTEAFF
15	.	TRBV6-2/TRBV6-3	TRBJ2-1	CASSRLAGDQDEQFF
17	.	TRBV4-3	TRBJ1-6	CASSQNFVGADNSPLHF
14	few	TRBV18	TRBJ2-3	CASSPPTFTDTQYF
14	.	TRBV6-1	TRBJ2-7	CASVRDRGSDEQYF
17	.	TRBV18	TRBJ2-3	CASSPSGHPFATDTQYF
18	many	TRBV24-1	TRBJ2-1	CATSDFNTGGGSYNEQFF
13	few	TRBV7-2	TRBJ2-4	CASSPDMKNIQYF
15	few	TRBV4-1	TRBJ1-6	CASSQTTDHNSPLHF
13	.	TRBV6-2/TRBV6-3	TRBJ2-7	CASSYALPYEQYF
16	many	TRBV7-3	TRBJ2-1	CASSYVANSGGNEQFF
16	few	TRBV7-9	TRBJ1-2	CASSIRREGANYGYTF
14	few	TRBV4-2	TRBJ1-2	CASSLTRVSYGYTF
15	few	TRBV5-1	TRBJ1-5	CASSLGQASNQPQHF
12	.	TRBV30	TRBJ1-1	CAWAPWGTEAFF
16	.	TRBV11-2	TRBJ2-1	CASSLVFPGSYNEQFF
15	.	TRBV6-5	TRBJ1-5	CASRRVADSNQPQHF
15	.	TRBV30	TRBJ2-1	CAWGPRTSGPDEQFF
14	.	TRBV20-1	TRBJ2-1	CSAKRGPANNEQFF
17	.	TRBV4-1	TRBJ2-1	CASSQGLGLSSYNEQFF
14	.	TRBV6-1	TRBJ1-5	CASLNEGRNQPQHF
12	few	TRBV12-3/TRBV12-4	TRBJ2-3	CASNPPGQGQYF
14	.	TRBV5-5	TRBJ2-1	CASSRTGAWNEQFF
15	few	TRBV5-1	TRBJ1-5	CASSPGTGVTQPQHF
13	few	TRBV7-6	TRBJ1-6	CASRATGNSPLHF
16	.	TRBV5-6	TRBJ2-3	CASSSGLAGYTDTQYF
15	.	TRBV4-1	TRBJ1-6	CASARGPSGDSPLHF
15	few	TRBV7-3	TRBJ2-3	CASSSTGGRTDTQYF
15	once	TRBV5-1	TRBJ1-4	CASSLLGQPVEKLFF
15	.	TRBV12-3/TRBV12-4	TRBJ2-3	CASSFSLTGADTQYF
13	few	TRBV7-3	TRBJ1-1	CASSLTPRTEAFF
15	.	TRBV7-8	TRBJ1-4	CASSLLGTYNEKLFF
19	few	TRBV4-1	TRBJ1-1	CASSQEGWRDRGRGTEAFF
14	few	TRBV6-5	TRBJ2-5	CASSYSPGQETQYF
17	few	TRBV4-1	TRBJ2-3	CASSPRGSGDYTDTQYF
14	few	TRBV5-1	TRBJ1-2	CASSEQDPLYGYTF
17	.	TRBV25-1	TRBJ1-6	CASSDLQPGQGPSPLHF
14	few	TRBV11-2	TRBJ2-3	CASSLEFVADTQYF
14	.	TRBV24-1	TRBJ1-1	CAGTGTCMNTEAFF
14	.	TRBV4-2	TRBJ2-5	CASSQEGVGETQYF
17	few	TRBV4-1	TRBJ2-7	CASSQLIPGTGGNEQYF
15	.	TRBV5-6	TRBJ2-5	CASSLRGGGTETQYF
15	few	TRBV11-2	TRBJ2-7	CASSPRQGGPYEQYF
15	.	TRBV7-9	TRBJ2-5	CASSLRRGPGETQYF
16	.	TRBV5-1	TRBJ1-5	CASSPGAGDSNQPQHF
14	few	TRBV7-3	TRBJ2-5	CASSLTAAQETQYF
16	.	TRBV7-2	TRBJ1-4	CASSLGGAGPGEKLFF
11	few	TRBV20-1	TRBJ2-7	CSAARGLEQYF
16	.	TRBV7-9	TRBJ2-3	CASSSQTSGGTDTQYF
13	few	TRBV6-5	TRBJ1-4	CASSNRQAEKLFF
15	few	TRBV3-1	TRBJ2-7	CASSQGGNVRHEQYF
15	.	TRBV7-9	TRBJ2-1	CASSLLAGFSGEQFF
15	.	TRBV9	TRBJ2-3	CASSVGPLSTDTQYF
14	.	TRBV7-6	TRBJ2-7	CASSFRGRTYEQYF
15	.	TRBV4-2	TRBJ1-1	CASSQEATGNTEAFF
15	.	TRBV4-1	TRBJ1-1	CASSQEQVDDTEAFF